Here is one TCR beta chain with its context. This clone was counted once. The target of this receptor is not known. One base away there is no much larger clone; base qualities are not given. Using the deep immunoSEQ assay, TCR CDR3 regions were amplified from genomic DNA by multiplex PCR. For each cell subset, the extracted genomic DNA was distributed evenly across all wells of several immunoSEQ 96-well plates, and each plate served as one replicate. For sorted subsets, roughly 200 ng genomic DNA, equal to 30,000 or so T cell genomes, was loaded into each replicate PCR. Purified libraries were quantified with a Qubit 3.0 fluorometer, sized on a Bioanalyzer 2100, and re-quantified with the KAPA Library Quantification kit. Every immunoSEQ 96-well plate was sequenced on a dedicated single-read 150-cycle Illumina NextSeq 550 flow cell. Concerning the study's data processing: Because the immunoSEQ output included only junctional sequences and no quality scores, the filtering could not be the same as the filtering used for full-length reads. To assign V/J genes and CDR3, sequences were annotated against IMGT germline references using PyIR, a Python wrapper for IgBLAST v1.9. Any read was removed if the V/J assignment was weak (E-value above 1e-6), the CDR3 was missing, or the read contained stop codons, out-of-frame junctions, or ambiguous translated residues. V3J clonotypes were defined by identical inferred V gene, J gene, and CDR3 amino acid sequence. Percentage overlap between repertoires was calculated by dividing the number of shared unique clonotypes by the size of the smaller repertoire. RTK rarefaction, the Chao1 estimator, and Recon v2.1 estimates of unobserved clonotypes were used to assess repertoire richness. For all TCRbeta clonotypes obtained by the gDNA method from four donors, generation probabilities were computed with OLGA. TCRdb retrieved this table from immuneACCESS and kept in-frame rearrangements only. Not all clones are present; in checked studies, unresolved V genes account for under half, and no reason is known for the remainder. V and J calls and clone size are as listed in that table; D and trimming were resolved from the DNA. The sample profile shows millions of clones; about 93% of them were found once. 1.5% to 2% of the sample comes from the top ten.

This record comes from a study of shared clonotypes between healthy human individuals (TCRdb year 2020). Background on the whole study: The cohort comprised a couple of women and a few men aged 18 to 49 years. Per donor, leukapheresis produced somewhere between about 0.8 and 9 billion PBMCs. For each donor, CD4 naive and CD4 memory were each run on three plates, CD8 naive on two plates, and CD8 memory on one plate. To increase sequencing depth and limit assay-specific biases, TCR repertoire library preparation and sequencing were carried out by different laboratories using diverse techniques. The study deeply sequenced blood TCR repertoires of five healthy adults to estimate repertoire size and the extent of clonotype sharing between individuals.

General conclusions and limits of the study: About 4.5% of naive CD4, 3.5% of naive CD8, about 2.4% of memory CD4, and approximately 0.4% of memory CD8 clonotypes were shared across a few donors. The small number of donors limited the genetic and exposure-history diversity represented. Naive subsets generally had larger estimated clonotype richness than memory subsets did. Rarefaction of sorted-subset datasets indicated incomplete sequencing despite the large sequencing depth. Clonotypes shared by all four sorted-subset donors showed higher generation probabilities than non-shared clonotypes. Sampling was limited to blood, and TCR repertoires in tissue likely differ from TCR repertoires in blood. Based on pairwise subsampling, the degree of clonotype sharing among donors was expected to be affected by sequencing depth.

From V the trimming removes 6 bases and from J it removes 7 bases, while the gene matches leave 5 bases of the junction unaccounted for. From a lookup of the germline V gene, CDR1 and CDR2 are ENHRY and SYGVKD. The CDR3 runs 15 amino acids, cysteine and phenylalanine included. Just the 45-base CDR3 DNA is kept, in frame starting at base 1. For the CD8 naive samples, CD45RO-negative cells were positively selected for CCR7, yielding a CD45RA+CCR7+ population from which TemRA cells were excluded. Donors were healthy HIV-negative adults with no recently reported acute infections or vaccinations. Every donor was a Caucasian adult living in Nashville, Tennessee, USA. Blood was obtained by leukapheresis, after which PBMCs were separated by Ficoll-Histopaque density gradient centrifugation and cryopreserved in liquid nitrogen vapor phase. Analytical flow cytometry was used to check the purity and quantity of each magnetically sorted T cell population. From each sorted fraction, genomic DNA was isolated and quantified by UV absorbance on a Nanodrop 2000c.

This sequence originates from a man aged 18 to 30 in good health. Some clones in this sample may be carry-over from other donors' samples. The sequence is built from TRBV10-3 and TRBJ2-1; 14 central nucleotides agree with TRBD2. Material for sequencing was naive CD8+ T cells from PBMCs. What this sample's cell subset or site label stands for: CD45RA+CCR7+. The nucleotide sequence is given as TGTGCCATCAGCCAAGGGACTAGCGGGGGTAATGAGCAGTTCTTC. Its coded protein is CAISQGTSGGNEQFF.